A single sample is the source of the 25 T cell receptor beta chains below, sequenced in a study of cytomegalovirus exposure and HLA in healthy donors. This PCR relied on a set of 60 Vbeta primers and 13 Jbeta primers. The data were produced by immunoSEQ multiplex PCR, yet TCRdb's version contains in-frame clones alone and is incomplete. The sample shows about 130,000 clones, 17% of them seen only once. Sequencing was performed on PBMCs. These receptors all stem from a female donor in good health and CMV-seropositive.

This chain uses TRBV28 with TRBJ1-2; D gene unclear. The CDR3 is 12 residues long. Trimming removed 3 bases from V and 2 bases from J, with 4 bases in between. CDR1 is MDHEN, CDR2 SYDVKM, per germline. The CDR3 bases are TGTGCCAGCAGTTTGCGGAACTATGGCTACACCTTC. Protein: CASSLRNYGYTF.

The chain couples TRBV6-5 to TRBJ1-1; D is undetermined. CDR3 size: 11 residues. Germline V lookup: CDR1 MNHEY, CDR2 SVGAGI. The V and J ends lost 2 bases and 7 bases respectively, with 5 bases between them. The CDR3 loop reads CASSYAGEAFF. CDR3 coding DNA: TGTGCCAGCAGTTACGCGGGTGAAGCTTTCTTT.

This clone was seen only a few times. The chain carries TRBV5-1 and TRBJ2-2; no clear D gene. V was pared by 0 bases and J by 4 bases, with 7 bases between. CDR3 length equals 14 residues. Per germline, CDR1 SGHRS and CDR2 YFSETQ. The CDR3: CASSLELTTGELFF. The CDR3 DNA sequence: TGCGCCAGCAGCTTGGAACTAACCACCGGGGAGCTGTTTTTT.

The chain employs TRBV4-2 and TRBJ2-2, with TRBD2 identical over 14 bases. V shed 1 base, J shed 7 bases, and the junction held 2 bases outside the gene matches. CDR3 length: 16 amino acids. CDR1 LGHNA and CDR2 YNFKEQ come from the germline V gene. The CDR3 DNA sequence: TGTGCCAGCAGCCAAGGACTAGCGGGGGGGGTCGGGGAGCTGTTTTTT. Residues: CASSQGLAGGVGELFF.

This clone was detected a few times. CDR3 residues: CASSLEGSVTPYRNEKLFF. The CDR3 DNA is TGTGCCAGCAGCTTGGAAGGATCCGTGACACCCTACAGAAATGAAAAACTGTTTTTT. This sequence joins TRBV5-4 and TRBJ1-4; D gene unclear. The CDR3 totals 19 residues. The germline V gene encodes CDR1 SGHNT and CDR2 YYREEE (reference sequence). V lost 0 bases and J 5 bases, leaving 23 bases between the germline ends. Full variable domain (outside the CDR3, taken from reference TRBV5-4 and TRBJ1-4): ETGVTQSPTHLIKTRGQQVTLRCSSQSGHNTVSWYQQALGQGPQFIFQYYREEENGRGNFPPRFSGLQFPNYSSELNVNALELDDSALYLCASSLEGSVTPYRNEKLFFGSGTQLSVL.

This clone occurred a few times. V usage is TRBV27 and J usage is TRBJ2-2; the match to TRBD1 covers 9 bases. V lost 6 bases and J lost 1; bases outside the gene matches: 0. The V gene's germline CDR1 is MNHEY and CDR2 SMNVEV (reference sequence). This CDR3 region has 14 residues. The CDR3 sequence is CASRDRGNTGELFF. DNA for the CDR3: TGTGCCAGCAGGGACAGGGGGAACACCGGGGAGCTGTTTTTT.

This chain links TRBV19 with TRBJ1-2; TRBD1 matches at 10 bases. CDR1 is LNHDA and CDR2 is SQIVND in the germline V gene (reference sequence). CDR3 length: 15 residues. Unmatched junction bases numbered 9, after V lost 9 bases and J lost 2 bases. The CDR3 reads CASNNRGQGNYGYTF. The CDR3 region has the DNA TGTGCCAGCAACAACAGGGGACAGGGGAACTATGGCTACACCTTC.

The chain recombines TRBV2 with TRBJ2-5; 11 bases match TRBD2. With V trimmed by 6 bases and J by 4 bases, 7 bases remained unmatched. The CDR3 has 15 amino acids. The germline CDR1 and CDR2 sequences are SNHLY and FYNNEI. CDR3 in DNA: TGTGCCAGCAGGCCGCGACTAGCGGGAAGAGAGACCCAGTACTTC. Translating gives CASRPRLAGRETQYF.

V usage is TRBV12-5 and J usage is TRBJ1-1; 8 positions agree with TRBD1. The CDR3 sequence is 16 residues long. Germline V gene data show CDR1 as LGHNT and CDR2 as FRNRAP. V gave up 4 bases and J gave up 0 bases; unmatched junction bases: 7. In DNA, the CDR3 is TGTGCTAGTGGTTCGGGAACAGGGGGTCTGAACACTGAAGCTTTCTTT. Its protein is CASGSGTGGLNTEAFF. Variable domain in full (rest from reference TRBV12-5 and TRBJ1-1): DARVTQTPRHKVTEMGQEVTMRCQPILGHNTVFWYRQTMMQGLELLAYFRNRAPLDDSGMPKDRFSAEMPDATLATLKIQPSEPRDSAVYFCASGSGTGGLNTEAFFGQGTRLTVV.

This clone has a handful of counts. The CDR3 region is CASSQDSSSPVSYNEQFF. The CDR3 coding sequence is TGCGCCAGCAGCCAAGATTCCTCTTCCCCGGTTTCCTACAATGAGCAGTTCTTC. This chain links TRBV4-3 with TRBJ2-1, with unresolved D. Per germline, CDR1 LGHNA and CDR2 YSLEER. This CDR3 is built from 18 residues. The V and J ends lost 0 bases and 1 base respectively, with 16 bases between them.

This clone occurred once. This chain links TRBV28 with TRBJ1-2; TRBD1 aligns across 7 bases. The germline gives CDR1 MDHEN, CDR2 SYDVKM. With 1 base clipped from V and 6 bases from J, the junction kept 8 bases outside the gene matches. The CDR3 totals 15 residues. The CDR3 bases are TGTGCCAGCAGTTTATTTGGACAGGCGGAGGATGGCTACACCTTC. As protein: CASSLFGQAEDGYTF.

This clone showed up just a few times. V and J are TRBV7-9 and TRBJ2-5, with D possibly matching TRBD2 (6 bases). The germline V gene has CDR1 SEHNR and CDR2 FQNEAQ (reference sequence). V was pared by 4 bases and J by 2 bases, with 17 bases between. The CDR3 spans 16 residues. In DNA form, the CDR3 reads TGTGCCAGCAGCTCCACAGCGGAGGGGCAGCAAGAGACCCAGTACTTC. It encodes CASSSTAEGQQETQYF.

This clone was seen only a few times. The gene calls are TRBV5-4 and TRBJ2-5; D is possibly TRBD1 (5 bases). Germline assignment: CDR1 SGHNT and CDR2 YYREEE (reference sequence). The CDR3 has 14 residues. Trimming shortened V by 4 bases and J by 4 bases, and 14 bases separated the two germline ends. As DNA, the CDR3 is TGTGCCAGCAGCGGCAAAGGGGTTGCAGAGACCCAGTACTTC. The encoded protein is CASSGKGVAETQYF.

The chain uses TRBV9 and TRBJ2-1; D might be TRBD2 (6 bases). The CDR3 is made up of 14 amino acids. The V gene's germline CDR1 is SGDLS and CDR2 YYNGEE. Trimming took off 0 bases at V and 7 bases at J, with 11 bases between the two ends. Here the CDR3 reads CASSVGTTGNEQFF. In DNA form, the CDR3 reads TGTGCCAGCAGCGTAGGGACTACCGGAAATGAGCAGTTCTTC.

This clone has only a few counts. The chain carries TRBV10-3 and TRBJ1-1; D is uncertain. Germline lookup yields CDR1 ENHRY and CDR2 SYGVKD. V lost 2 bases to trimming and J lost 6 bases, with 16 bases between them. The CDR3 is 15 amino acids. CDR3: CAISETGVGRAEAFF. The CDR3 DNA follows: TGTGCCATCAGTGAGACCGGCGTGGGTCGGGCTGAAGCTTTCTTT.

The gene calls are TRBV19 and TRBJ1-4; 8 bases agree with TRBD1. The V and J ends lost 6 bases and 10 bases, in that order; junction bases with no gene match: 10. Germline CDR1 and CDR2: LNHDA and SQIVND (reference sequence). The CDR3 has 14 amino acids. CDR3: CASSFDRGLRKLFF. Here the CDR3 DNA reads TGTGCCAGTAGCTTCGACAGGGGCCTCCGAAAACTGTTTTTT.

This clone was seen only a few times. This chain joins TRBV6-1 and TRBJ1-2; no clear D. The CDR3 extends over 13 amino acids. In germline, CDR1 is MNHNS, CDR2 SASEGT. The V end lost 10 bases, the J end lost 7 bases, and 19 bases lay between the germline ends. The CDR3 DNA follows: TGTGCCACGTTTCACATATTGGGAGGTGGCTACACCTTC. Translation gives CATFHILGGGYTF.

The chain combines TRBV7-9 with TRBJ2-7; weak D call: TRBD1 (5 bases). The CDR3 has 15 residues. Germline lookup yields CDR1 SEHNR and CDR2 FQNEAQ (reference sequence). The V end lost 3 bases, the J end lost 4 bases, and 16 bases lay between the germline ends. The CDR3 region has the DNA TGTGCCAGCAGCTTCAGCGCTAGTAGACAGTACGAGCAGTACTTC. This translates into CASSFSASRQYEQYF.

The chain links TRBV4-2 to TRBJ2-1; D call uncertain. The CDR3 length is 17 residues. Trimming shortened V by 0 bases and J by 0 bases, and 12 bases separated the two germline ends. Per germline, CDR1 LGHNA and CDR2 YNFKEQ. CDR3 sequence: CASSQDALRSSYNEQFF. As DNA, the CDR3 is TGTGCCAGCAGCCAAGACGCCCTTAGGAGCTCCTACAATGAGCAGTTCTTC.

The J gene is TRBJ2-5, the V gene TRBV7-4; perhaps TRBD1 as D (6 bases). Germline CDR1 is SGHVT and CDR2 is SQSDAQ. This CDR3 is built from 15 residues. V lost 7 bases and J lost 2, with 17 bases in between. CDR3 coding DNA: TGTGCCAGCAACGAACCTCCGGACAGTCAAGAGACCCAGTACTTC. Translation gives CASNEPPDSQETQYF.

A few counts support this clone. The J gene is TRBJ1-5, the V gene TRBV6-5; 9 bases are a match to TRBD1. Germline V gene lookup returns CDR1 MNHEY and CDR2 SVGAGI. With 4 bases clipped from V and 4 bases from J, the junction kept 8 bases outside the gene matches. The CDR3 loop spans 16 amino acids. Here the CDR3 reads CASSSKGTGSNQPQHF. The CDR3 nucleotides read TGTGCCAGCAGTTCGAAGGGGACAGGGTCAAATCAGCCCCAGCATTTT.

The chain has TRBV4-1 and TRBJ2-5; 7 bases are a match to TRBD1. Germline loops: CDR1 MGHRA, CDR2 YSYEKL. J gave up 0 bases and V 4 bases, and 2 bases lay outside the gene matches. This CDR3 has 14 residues. Here the CDR3 reads CASSPRGYQETQYF. Written as DNA, the CDR3 is TGCGCCAGCAGCCCCAGGGGGTACCAAGAGACCCAGTACTTC.

This clone was found a few times. The chain's CDR3 is CASSPRQGGREKLFF. DNA for the CDR3: TGTGCCAGCAGCCCCCGACAGGGTGGGAGAGAAAAACTGTTTTTT. The chain couples TRBV9 to TRBJ1-4; 7 nucleotides align to TRBD1. CDR1 and CDR2 (germline): SGDLS, YYNGEE. The CDR3 extends over 15 amino acids. The V and J ends lost 4 bases and 8 bases, in that order; junction bases with no gene match: 11.

This clone appeared a few times. This chain connects TRBV7-9 to TRBJ1-2; D not resolved. Trimming stripped 4 bases from V and 6 bases from J, with 15 bases between. Per germline, CDR1 SEHNR and CDR2 FQNEAQ (reference sequence). The CDR3 length is 14 residues. CDR3 amino acids: CASSSSRGNDGYTF. The CDR3 nucleotides are TGTGCCAGCAGCTCATCACGGGGAAACGATGGCTACACCTTC.

This chain uses TRBV6-6 with TRBJ1-5; D is uncertain. Germline loops: CDR1 MNHNY, CDR2 SVGAGI (reference sequence). V shed 4 bases and J shed 5 bases, with 12 bases lying between them. CDR3 length: 14 amino acids. This CDR3 is CASSSPSLDQPQHF. Written as DNA, the CDR3 is TGTGCCAGCAGTTCGCCGTCCTTAGATCAGCCCCAGCATTTT.